This passage covers 6 T cell receptor beta chains from one sample sequenced in a study of tumor-infiltrating lymphocytes in primary liver carcinoma. Taking about 17-33 mg of unsorted bulk tissue, the authors co-extracted RNA and DNA. A constant-region primer served to make TCR beta cDNA from approximately 490 ng total RNA. Employing slightly modified ARM-PCR, three nested multiplex PCR rounds were run, and these gave rise to the TCR beta libraries. The first two PCR rounds, approximately 11 cycles each, used TRBV1-TRBV30 forward primers and a C-beta reverse primer. Each CDR3 protein gets one entry after TCRdb re-called the multiplex PCR reads with MiXCR. In the table there are fewer than 85,000 distinct CDR3 sequences, 69% of which are singletons. Material: tumor-adjacent normal liver tissue. These receptors were collected from a man aged 40-55 years with primary liver carcinoma and hepatitis B virus infection.

The sample holds many counts of this clonotype. The gene calls are TRBV6-5 and TRBJ2-7; 10 bases agree with TRBD1. With 5 bases clipped from V and 6 bases from J, the junction kept 4 bases outside the gene matches. Germline V gene sequence: CDR1 MNHEY, CDR2 SVGAGI. This CDR3 is built from 13 residues. CDR3 sequence: CASSTGTGVEQYF. The DNA for the CDR3 is TGTGCCAGCAGTACCGGGACAGGGGTCGAGCAGTACTTC.

On this clonotype: At one end the junction does not follow the germline gene, possibly because of a read error. V and J are TRBV11-2 and TRBJ2-5; TRBD2 agrees at 9 bases. Germline loops: CDR1 SGHAT, CDR2 FQNNGV. The CDR3 sequence is 18 residues long. CDR3 nucleotides: TGTGCCAGCAGCTTAGATTCGTGGTCTAGCGGGAAAGGAGAGATCCAGTACTTC. Protein product: CASSLDSWSSGKGEIQYF. The full variable domain, its missing parts supplied by reference TRBV11-2 and TRBJ2-5, is EAGVAQSPRYKIIEKRQSVAFWCNPISGHATLYWYQQILGQGPKLLIQFQNNGVVDDSQLPKDRFSAERLKGVDSTLKIQPAKLEDSAVYLCASSLDSWSSGKGEIQYFGPGTRLLVL.

With respect to this clonotype: The conserved phenylalanine or tryptophan normally closing the CDR3 is absent here, so this likely arose from a read error. This chain connects TRBV4-3 to TRBJ2-2; D may be TRBD1 (6 bases). Deletions cut 3 bases from V and 7 bases from J, with 18 bases between. CDR3 length equals 16 residues. Germline lookup yields CDR1 LGHNA and CDR2 YSLEER. The CDR3 coding sequence is TGCGCCAGCAGCCATGATCGGGGACATTCAAACGGGGAGCTGTTTTTA. Residues: CASSHDRGHSNGELFL.

This clonotype was seen at least ten times. The chain couples TRBV28 to TRBJ1-1; 9 bases map to TRBD1. The V gene's germline CDR1 is MDHEN and CDR2 SYDVKM. This CDR3 region has 13 residues. Unmatched junction bases numbered 8, after V lost 5 bases and J lost 10 bases. The CDR3 region has the DNA TGTGCCAGCAGTCTAGGGACAGGGCGTGCAGCTTTCTTT. Amino acids: CASSLGTGRAAFF.

Comments on this clonotype: A much larger clone differs by one base, so this may be a read error. V and J are TRBV28 and TRBJ1-4; the match to TRBD1 covers 7 bases. Germline CDR1 is MDHEN and CDR2 is SYDVKM. The CDR3 has 15 residues. CDR3 nucleotides: TGTGCCACCAGTCCGACAGGGAACGTTAATGAAAAACTGTTTTTT. This translates into CATSPTGNVNEKLFF.

This clonotype was counted a single time. The V call is TRBV12-3 or TRBV12-4, the J call TRBJ1-5; 7 nucleotides line up with TRBD1. Near its end, the DNA agrees better with TRBJ2-3, so the J call may be wrong. The CDR3 is 14 amino acids. CDR3: CASTATGEGQPQYF. As DNA, the CDR3 is TGTGCCAGCACTGCTACAGGGGAAGGTCAGCCCCAGTATTTT.